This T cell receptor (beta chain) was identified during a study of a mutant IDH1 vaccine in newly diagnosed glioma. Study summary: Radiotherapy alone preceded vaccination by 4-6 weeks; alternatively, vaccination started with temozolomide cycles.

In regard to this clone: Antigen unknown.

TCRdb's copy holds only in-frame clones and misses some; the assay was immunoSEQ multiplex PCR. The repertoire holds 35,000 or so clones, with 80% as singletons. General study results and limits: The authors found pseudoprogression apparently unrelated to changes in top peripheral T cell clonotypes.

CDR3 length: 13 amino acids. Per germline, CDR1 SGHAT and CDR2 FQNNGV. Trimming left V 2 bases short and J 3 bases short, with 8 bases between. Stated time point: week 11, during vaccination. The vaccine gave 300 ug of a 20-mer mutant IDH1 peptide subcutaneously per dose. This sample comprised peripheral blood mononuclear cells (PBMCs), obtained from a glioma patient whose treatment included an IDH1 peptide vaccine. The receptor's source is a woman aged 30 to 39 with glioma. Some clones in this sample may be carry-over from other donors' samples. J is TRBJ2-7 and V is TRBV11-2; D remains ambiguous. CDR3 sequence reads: CASSLHSDYEQYF. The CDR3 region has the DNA TGTGCCAGCAGCTTACACAGCGACTACGAGCAGTACTTC.